This T cell receptor beta chain was retrieved from a study of shared clonotypes between healthy human individuals. Trimming cost V 1 base and J 6 bases; bases outside gene matches: 5. This CDR3 is built from 14 residues. Germline CDR1 reads MGHRA; CDR2 reads YSYEKL. Naive CD8 cells lacked CD45RO, underwent positive selection for CCR7 and left out terminally differentiated effector memory CD45RA+ cells. Several immunoSEQ 96-well plates shared each subset's DNA, each plate a replicate. The repertoire was sequenced with immunoSEQ multiplex PCR; TCRdb's copy has only in-frame clones and lacks some. The repertoire holds about 2 million clones, with roughly 94% as singletons.

The sequenced sample consisted of naive CD8+ T cells sorted from blood. The receptor comes from a man aged 18 to 29 in good health. J is TRBJ2-7 and V is TRBV4-1; the match to TRBD1 covers 8 bases. This CDR3 is CASSQAADRAEQYF. The CDR3 nucleotides are TGCGCCAGCAGCCAAGCGGCGGACAGGGCCGAGCAGTACTTC.